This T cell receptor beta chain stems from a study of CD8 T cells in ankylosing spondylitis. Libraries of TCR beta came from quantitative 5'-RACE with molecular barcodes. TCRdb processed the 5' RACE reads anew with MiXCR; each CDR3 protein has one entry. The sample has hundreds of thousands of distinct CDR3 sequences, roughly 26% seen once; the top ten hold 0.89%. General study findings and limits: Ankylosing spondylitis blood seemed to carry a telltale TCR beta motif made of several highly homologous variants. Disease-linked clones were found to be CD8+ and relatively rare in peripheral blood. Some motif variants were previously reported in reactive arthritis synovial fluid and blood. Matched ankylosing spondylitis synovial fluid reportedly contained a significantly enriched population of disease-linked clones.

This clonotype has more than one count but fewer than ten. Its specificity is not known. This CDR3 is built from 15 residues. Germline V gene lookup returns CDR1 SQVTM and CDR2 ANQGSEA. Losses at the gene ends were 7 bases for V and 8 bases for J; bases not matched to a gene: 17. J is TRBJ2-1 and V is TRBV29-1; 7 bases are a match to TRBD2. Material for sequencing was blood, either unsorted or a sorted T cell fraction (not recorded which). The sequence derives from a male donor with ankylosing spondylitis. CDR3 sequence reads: CSASAEAGAIDEQFF. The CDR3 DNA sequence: TGCAGCGCATCAGCTGAGGCGGGAGCCATTGATGAGCAGTTCTTC.